The 18 T cell receptor beta chains below were found in one sample sequenced in a study of cytomegalovirus exposure and HLA in healthy donors. With 60 Vbeta and 13 Jbeta primers, the PCR was carried out. Some clones are missing from TCRdb's copy, which holds only in-frame ones; the method was immunoSEQ multiplex PCR. The repertoire includes more than 85,000 clones, roughly 76% of them detected once, and 6.5% to 7% sits in the top ten. Sequencing was done on a sample of PBMCs. The receptors come from a man younger than 40 in good health and CMV-seropositive.

The rearrangement joins TRBV6-5 to TRBJ1-1; the D gene is possibly TRBD1 (6 bases). This CDR3 has 14 residues. The V end lost 5 bases, the J end lost 9 bases, and 19 bases lay between the germline ends. Germline CDR1 MNHEY, CDR2 SVGAGI. The CDR3 loop is CASSPLGGGLKAFF. The DNA of the CDR3 is TGTGCCAGCAGTCCACTAGGGGGGGGGCTTAAAGCTTTCTTT.

The chain couples TRBV25-1 to TRBJ2-5, with 7 bases matching TRBD1. The CDR3 sequence is 12 residues long. Germline CDR1 MGHDK, CDR2 SYGVNS. Unmatched junction bases numbered 2, after V lost 6 bases and J lost 4 bases. In nucleotides, the CDR3 is TGTGCCAGCAGCTACAGGGGAGAGACCCAGTACTTC. This translates into CASSYRGETQYF.

The rearrangement joins TRBV29-1 to TRBJ2-2; the match to TRBD2 covers 9 bases. This CDR3 contains 16 residues. Per germline, CDR1 SQVTM and CDR2 ANQGSEA. Germline trimming cut 3 bases from V and 2 bases from J; bases unmatched to any gene: 7. The CDR3 region has the DNA TGCAGCGTTGAGGGTAGCGGGGGATTCAACACCGGGGAGCTGTTTTTT. Protein product: CSVEGSGGFNTGELFF.

The rearrangement uses TRBV5-1 and TRBJ2-7; 11 positions match TRBD1. This CDR3 has 16 residues. The V gene's germline CDR1 is SGHRS and CDR2 YFSETQ. V dropped 4 bases and J dropped 4; count of bases not matched to a gene: 10. CDR3 amino acids: CASSPGGTGGLYEQYF. The CDR3 DNA follows: TGCGCCAGCAGCCCGGGCGGGACAGGGGGTCTATACGAGCAGTACTTC.

As for this clone: The sample carries other DNA sequences with the same CDR3. V and J are TRBV29-1 and TRBJ1-2; D may be TRBD1 (6 bases). The CDR3 is made up of 14 amino acids. Trimming cost V 7 bases and J 4 bases, with 19 bases left between them. Germline CDR1 and CDR2: SQVTM and ANQGSEA. CDR3 sequence reads: CSATGTPPAYGYTF. CDR3 DNA sequence: TGCAGCGCCACCGGGACACCGCCTGCCTATGGCTACACCTTC.

The chain carries TRBV7-6 and TRBJ2-5, with a weak D call TRBD1 (5 bases). Looked up from germline, CDR1 is SGHVS and CDR2 is FNYEAQ. The CDR3 totals 15 residues. V lost 0 bases to trimming and J lost 1 base, with 9 bases between them. In DNA form, the CDR3 reads TGTGCCAGCAGCTTAGCGGGGCGGACCCAAGAGACCCAGTACTTC. Amino acids: CASSLAGRTQETQYF.

The chain combines TRBV28 with TRBJ1-6, with TRBD1 as a possible D gene (5 bases). The CDR3 totals 14 residues. V was trimmed by 5 bases and J by 11 bases, leaving 16 bases between them. CDR1 and CDR2 from the germline V gene are MDHEN and SYDVKM. CDR3 sequence reads: CASSPPEGRTPLHF. Here the CDR3 DNA reads TGTGCCAGCAGTCCGCCCGAGGGGAGGACACCCCTCCACTTT. The full variable domain, with the rest looked up from reference TRBV28 and TRBJ1-6, is DVKVTQSSRYLVKRTGEKVFLECVQDMDHENMFWYRQDPGLGLRLIYFSYDVKMKEKGDIPEGYSVSREKKERFSLILESASTNQTSMYLCASSPPEGRTPLHFGNGTRLTVT.

The V call is TRBV29-1, the J call TRBJ2-3, with 7 nucleotides matching TRBD1. Germline CDR1 is SQVTM and CDR2 is ANQGSEA. This CDR3 region has 13 residues. Trimming took 6 bases from V and 2 from J; bases not matched to a gene: 5. CDR3 loop: CSVGQLLTDTQYF. The CDR3 DNA reads TGCAGCGTGGGACAGCTCCTCACAGATACGCAGTATTTT.

This clone appeared once. The V and J genes are TRBV2 and TRBJ1-4, with a weak D call TRBD1 (6 bases). With 4 bases removed from V and 2 bases from J, the gap between germline ends came to 17 bases. Germline V gives CDR1 SNHLY, CDR2 FYNNEI. This CDR3 has 17 amino acids. The DNA of the CDR3 is TGTGCCAGCAGTGGTCCTGGGTTCACAGGGACTAATGAAAAACTGTTTTTT. Translating it yields CASSGPGFTGTNEKLFF.

J is TRBJ2-4 and V is TRBV18; 7 bases line up with TRBD1. Germline V gene data show CDR1 as KGHSH and CDR2 as LQKENI. Trimming took 3 bases from V and 4 from J; bases not matched to a gene: 0. The length of the CDR3 is 13 residues. The CDR3 region is CASSPDRKNIQYF. The CDR3 DNA reads TGTGCCAGCTCACCGGACAGGAAAAACATTCAGTACTTC.

V is TRBV5-4 and J is TRBJ1-6; D perhaps matches TRBD1 (5 bases). The CDR3 runs to 15 residues. CDR1 and CDR2 from the germline V gene are SGHNT and YYREEE (reference sequence). Trimming stripped 4 bases from V and 5 bases from J, with 13 bases between. This chain's CDR3 is CASSLRSGDNSPLHF. CDR3 DNA sequence: TGTGCCAGCAGCCTGAGATCGGGGGATAATTCACCCCTCCACTTT.

The CDR3 loop reads CSVDRVSYGYTF. CDR3 sequence (DNA): TGCAGCGTGGACAGGGTTTCCTATGGCTACACCTTC. V usage is TRBV29-1 and J usage is TRBJ1-2, with 8 bases fitting TRBD1. With 6 bases clipped from V and 4 bases from J, the junction kept 4 bases outside the gene matches. In germline, CDR1 is SQVTM, CDR2 ANQGSEA. The CDR3 contains 12 residues.

This chain joins TRBV25-1 and TRBJ1-2; D perhaps matches TRBD1 (6 bases). Per germline, CDR1 MGHDK and CDR2 SYGVNS. V was shortened by 5 bases and J by 2 bases, with 15 bases between the two germline ends. The CDR3 has 15 residues. CDR3 region: CASSQGDTGNYGYTF. The CDR3 region has the DNA TGTGCCAGCAGTCAAGGGGACACTGGCAACTATGGCTACACCTTC.

The sample holds a few counts of this clone. The rearrangement links TRBV29-1 to TRBJ2-1; 8 bases agree with TRBD1. In germline, CDR1 is SQVTM, CDR2 ANQGSEA. With 4 bases clipped from V and 2 bases from J, the junction kept 7 bases outside the gene matches. The CDR3 spans 15 residues. As DNA, the CDR3 is TGCAGCGTTGTGGCAGGGGGCCCCACCTACAATGAGCAGTTCTTC. Amino acid sequence: CSVVAGGPTYNEQFF.

The chain recombines TRBV5-1 with TRBJ2-1, with D possibly TRBD1 on 5 matching bases. Germline CDR1 is SGHRS and CDR2 is YFSETQ. The CDR3 runs to 16 residues. The V end was cut by 2 bases, the J end by 1 base, with 13 bases between. DNA of the CDR3: TGCGCCAGCAGCTTTACCGCCCGGACATCCTACAATGAGCAGTTCTTC. Protein product: CASSFTARTSYNEQFF.

The chain joins TRBV4-1 to TRBJ1-1; 7 nucleotides agree with TRBD1. V was pared by 0 bases and J by 11 bases, with 9 bases of the junction left unmatched. CDR1 is MGHRA, CDR2 YSYEKL, per germline. The CDR3 consists of 14 residues. The CDR3 DNA is TGCGCCAGCAGCCAAGATCAGGGCAGGGGGGACGCTTTCTTT. Its protein product is CASSQDQGRGDAFF.

This clone was seen a single time. The chain employs TRBV30 and TRBJ1-6; 7 nucleotides agree with TRBD1. From germline, CDR1 is GTSNPN and CDR2 SVGIG (reference sequence). J was trimmed by 9 bases and V by 5 bases; bases with no gene match: 7. This CDR3 comprises 13 residues. CDR3 sequence reads: CAWEGATSSPLHF. The CDR3 bases are TGTGCCTGGGAGGGGGCGACGAGTTCACCCCTCCACTTT.

This chain's CDR3 is CASSEDIYGYTF. The CDR3, as DNA: TGCGCCAGCAGCGAGGATATCTATGGCTACACCTTC. The gene calls are TRBV5-1 and TRBJ1-2; D gene ambiguous. Germline lookup yields CDR1 SGHRS and CDR2 YFSETQ. Trimming removed 4 bases from V and 4 bases from J, with 8 bases in between. The CDR3 is 12 amino acids. The variable domain in full, with the rest retrieved from reference TRBV5-1 and TRBJ1-2, is KAGVTQTPRYLIKTRGQQVTLSCSPISGHRSVSWYQQTPGQGLQFLFEYFSETQRNKGNFPGRFSGRQFSNSRSEMNVSTLELGDSALYLCASSEDIYGYTFGSGTRLTVV.